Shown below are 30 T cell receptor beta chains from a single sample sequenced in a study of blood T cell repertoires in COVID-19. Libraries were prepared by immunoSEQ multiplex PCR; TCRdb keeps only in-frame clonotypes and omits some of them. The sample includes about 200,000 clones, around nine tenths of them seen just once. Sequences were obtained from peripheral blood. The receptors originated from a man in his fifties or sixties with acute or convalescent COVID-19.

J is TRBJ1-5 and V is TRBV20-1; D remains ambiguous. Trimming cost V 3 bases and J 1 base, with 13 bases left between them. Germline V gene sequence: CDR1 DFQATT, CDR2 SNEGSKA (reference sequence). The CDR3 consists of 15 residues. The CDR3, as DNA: TGCAGTGCTAGTGCTAGACTGTTGAGCAATCAGCCCCAGCATTTT. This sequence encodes CSASARLLSNQPQHF.

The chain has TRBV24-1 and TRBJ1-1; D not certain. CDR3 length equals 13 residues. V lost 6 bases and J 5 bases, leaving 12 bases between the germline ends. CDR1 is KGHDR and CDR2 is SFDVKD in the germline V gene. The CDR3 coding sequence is TGTGCCACCAGTAAAAAAGGAGGGACTGAAGCTTTCTTT. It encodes CATSKKGGTEAFF.

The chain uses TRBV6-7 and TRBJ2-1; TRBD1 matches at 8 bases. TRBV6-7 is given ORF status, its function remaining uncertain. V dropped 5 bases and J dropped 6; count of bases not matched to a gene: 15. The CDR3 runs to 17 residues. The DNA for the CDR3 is TGTGCCAGCAGTGATCCCCCTGGCAGGGGGCTTGGCAATGAGCAGTTCTTC. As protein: CASSDPPGRGLGNEQFF.

The CDR3 sequence is CASARLRDTEAFF. The CDR3 region has the DNA TGTGCCAGTGCGCGGTTGAGGGACACTGAAGCTTTCTTT. The chain links TRBV19 to TRBJ1-1, with D uncertain. Looked up from germline, CDR1 is LNHDA and CDR2 is SQIVND (reference sequence). Trimming cost V 8 bases and J 3 bases, with 13 bases left between them. This CDR3 spans 13 amino acids.

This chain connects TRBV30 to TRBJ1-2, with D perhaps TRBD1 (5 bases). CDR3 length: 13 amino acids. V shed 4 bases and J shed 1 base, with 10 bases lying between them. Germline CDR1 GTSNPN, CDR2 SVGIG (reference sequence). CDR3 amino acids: CAWTRQFNYGYTF. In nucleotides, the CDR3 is TGTGCCTGGACGCGACAGTTTAACTATGGCTACACCTTC.

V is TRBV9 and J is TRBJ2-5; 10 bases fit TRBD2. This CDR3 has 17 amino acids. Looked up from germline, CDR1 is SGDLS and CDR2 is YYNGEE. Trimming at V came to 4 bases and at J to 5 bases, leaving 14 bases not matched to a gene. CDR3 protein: CASSPSLAGVRPETQYF. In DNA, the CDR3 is TGTGCCAGCAGCCCTTCTCTAGCGGGAGTAAGACCCGAGACCCAGTACTTC. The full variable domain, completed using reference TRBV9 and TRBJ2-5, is DSGVTQTPKHLITATGQRVTLRCSPRSGDLSVYWYQQSLDQGLQFLIQYYNGEERAKGNILERFSAQQFPDLHSELNLSSLELGDSALYFCASSPSLAGVRPETQYFGPGTRLLVL.

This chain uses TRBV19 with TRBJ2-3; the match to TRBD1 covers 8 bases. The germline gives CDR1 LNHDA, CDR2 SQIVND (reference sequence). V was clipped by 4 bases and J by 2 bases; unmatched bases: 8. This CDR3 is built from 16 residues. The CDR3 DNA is TGTGCCAGTAGTAGAGGCACGACAGGGGACACAGATACGCAGTATTTT. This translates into CASSRGTTGDTDTQYF.

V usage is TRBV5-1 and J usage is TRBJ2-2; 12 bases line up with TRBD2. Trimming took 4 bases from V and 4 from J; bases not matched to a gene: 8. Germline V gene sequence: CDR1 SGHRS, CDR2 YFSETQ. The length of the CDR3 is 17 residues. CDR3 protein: CASSPSWTSGATGELFF. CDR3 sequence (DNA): TGCGCCAGCAGCCCCTCTTGGACTAGCGGGGCCACCGGGGAGCTGTTTTTT.

The CDR3 region has the DNA TGTGCCAGCAGCTTAAGCTCAGGCTCCACTGAAGCTTTCTTT. Its translation: CASSLSSGSTEAFF. V is TRBV7-9 and J is TRBJ1-1; D not certain. This CDR3 region has 14 residues. With 2 bases removed from V and 4 bases from J, the gap between germline ends came to 11 bases. In germline, CDR1 is SEHNR, CDR2 FQNEAQ (reference sequence). The full variable domain, with the rest looked up from reference TRBV7-9 and TRBJ1-1, is DTGVSQNPRHKITKRGQNVTFRCDPISEHNRLYWYRQTLGQGPEFLTYFQNEAQLEKSRLLSDRFSAERPKGSFSTLEIQRTEQGDSAMYLCASSLSSGSTEAFFGQGTRLTVV.

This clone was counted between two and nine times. CDR3 protein: CASKLSYNSPLHF. DNA of the CDR3: TGTGCCAGCAAACTCTCCTATAATTCACCCCTCCACTTT. This chain joins TRBV28 and TRBJ1-6; D unclear. V dropped 7 bases and J dropped 0 bases, with 4 bases sitting between them. The CDR3 loop spans 13 amino acids. Germline V gene lookup returns CDR1 MDHEN and CDR2 SYDVKM.

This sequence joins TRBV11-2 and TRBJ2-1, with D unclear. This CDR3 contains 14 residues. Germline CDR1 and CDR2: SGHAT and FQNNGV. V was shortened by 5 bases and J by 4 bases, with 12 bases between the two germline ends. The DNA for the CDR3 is TGTGCCAGCAGCCACCTCTCAGGATACAATGAGCAGTTCTTC. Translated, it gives CASSHLSGYNEQFF. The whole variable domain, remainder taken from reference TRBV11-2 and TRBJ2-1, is EAGVAQSPRYKIIEKRQSVAFWCNPISGHATLYWYQQILGQGPKLLIQFQNNGVVDDSQLPKDRFSAERLKGVDSTLKIQPAKLEDSAVYLCASSHLSGYNEQFFGPGTRLTVL.

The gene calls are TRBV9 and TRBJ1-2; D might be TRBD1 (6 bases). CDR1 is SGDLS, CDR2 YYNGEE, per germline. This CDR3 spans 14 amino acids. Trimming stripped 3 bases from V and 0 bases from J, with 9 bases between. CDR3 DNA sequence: TGTGCCAGCAGCGCCCAGGGGACTAACTATGGCTACACCTTC. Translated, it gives CASSAQGTNYGYTF.

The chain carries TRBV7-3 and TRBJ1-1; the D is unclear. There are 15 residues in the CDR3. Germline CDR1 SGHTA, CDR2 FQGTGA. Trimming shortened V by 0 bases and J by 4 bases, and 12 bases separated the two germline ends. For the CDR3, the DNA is TGTGCCAGCAGCTTAACCGCGGGGTCGGGCACTGAAGCTTTCTTT. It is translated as CASSLTAGSGTEAFF.

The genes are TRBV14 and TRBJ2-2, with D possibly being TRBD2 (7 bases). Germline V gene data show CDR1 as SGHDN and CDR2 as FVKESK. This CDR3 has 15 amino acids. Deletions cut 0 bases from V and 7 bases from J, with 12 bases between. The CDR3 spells CASSQDAGANGELFF. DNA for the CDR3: TGTGCCAGCAGCCAAGATGCGGGGGCGAACGGGGAGCTGTTTTTT. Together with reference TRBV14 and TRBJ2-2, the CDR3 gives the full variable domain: EAGVTQFPSHSVIEKGQTVTLRCDPISGHDNLYWYRRVMGKEIKFLLHFVKESKQDESGMPNNRFLAERTGGTYSTLKVQPAELEDSGVYFCASSQDAGANGELFFGEGSRLTVL.

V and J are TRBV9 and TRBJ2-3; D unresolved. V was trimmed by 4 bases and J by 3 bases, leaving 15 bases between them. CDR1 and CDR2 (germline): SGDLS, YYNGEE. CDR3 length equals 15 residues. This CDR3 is CASSLPGRVTDTQYF. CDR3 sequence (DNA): TGTGCCAGCAGCCTCCCGGGTCGGGTAACAGATACGCAGTATTTT.

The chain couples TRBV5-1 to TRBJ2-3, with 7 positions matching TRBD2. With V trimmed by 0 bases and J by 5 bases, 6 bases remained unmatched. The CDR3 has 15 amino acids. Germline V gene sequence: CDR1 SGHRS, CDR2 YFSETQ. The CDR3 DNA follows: TGCGCCAGCAGCTTGGGGCTAGCGGTGGGAGATACGCAGTATTTT. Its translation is CASSLGLAVGDTQYF.

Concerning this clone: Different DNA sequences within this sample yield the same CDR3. As DNA, the CDR3 is TGTGCCAGCAGTTACTCGACAGGAAACTATGGCTACACCTTC. It is translated as CASSYSTGNYGYTF. The J gene is TRBJ1-2, the V gene TRBV6-5; D possibly corresponds to TRBD1 (6 bases). The CDR3 totals 14 residues. V dropped 0 bases and J dropped 2 bases, with 7 bases sitting between them. Germline CDR1 reads MNHEY; CDR2 reads SVGAGI.

CDR3 residues: CAISEPDRAYGYTF. The CDR3 DNA sequence: TGTGCCATCAGTGAGCCGGACAGGGCCTATGGCTACACCTTC. The chain is built from TRBV10-3 and TRBJ1-2; 8 bases map to TRBD1. The CDR3 has 14 residues. Per the germline V gene, CDR1 is ENHRY and CDR2 is SYGVKD. Losses at the gene ends were 2 bases for V and 4 bases for J; bases not matched to a gene: 3.

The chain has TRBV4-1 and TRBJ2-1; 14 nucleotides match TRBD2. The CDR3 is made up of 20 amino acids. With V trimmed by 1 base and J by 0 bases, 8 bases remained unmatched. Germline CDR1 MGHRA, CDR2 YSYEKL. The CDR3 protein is CASSQVGLAGDPNSYNEQFF. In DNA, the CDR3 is TGCGCCAGCAGCCAAGTGGGACTAGCGGGGGACCCGAACTCCTACAATGAGCAGTTCTTC.

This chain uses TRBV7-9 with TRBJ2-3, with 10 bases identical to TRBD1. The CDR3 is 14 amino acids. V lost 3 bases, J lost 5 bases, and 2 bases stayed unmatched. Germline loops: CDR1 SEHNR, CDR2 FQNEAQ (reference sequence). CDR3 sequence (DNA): TGTGCCAGCAGCTTCGGACAGGGGGTAGATACGCAGTATTTT. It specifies CASSFGQGVDTQYF.

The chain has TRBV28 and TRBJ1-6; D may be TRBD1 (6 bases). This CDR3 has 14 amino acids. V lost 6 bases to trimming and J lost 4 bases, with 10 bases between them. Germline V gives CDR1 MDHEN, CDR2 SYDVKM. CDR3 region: CASSRGGYNSPLHF. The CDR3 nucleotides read TGTGCCAGCAGCAGGGGTGGGTATAATTCACCCCTCCACTTT.

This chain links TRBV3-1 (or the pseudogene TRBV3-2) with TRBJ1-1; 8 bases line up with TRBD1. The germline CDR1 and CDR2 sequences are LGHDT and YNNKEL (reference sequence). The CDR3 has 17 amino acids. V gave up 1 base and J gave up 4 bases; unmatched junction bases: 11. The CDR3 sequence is CASSQVAGQVRATEAFF. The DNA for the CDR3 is TGTGCCAGCAGCCAAGTCGCGGGACAGGTAAGGGCCACTGAAGCTTTCTTT.

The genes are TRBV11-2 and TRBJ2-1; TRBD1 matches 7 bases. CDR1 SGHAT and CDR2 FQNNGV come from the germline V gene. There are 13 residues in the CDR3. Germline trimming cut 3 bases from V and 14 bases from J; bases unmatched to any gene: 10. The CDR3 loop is CASSLRQGLYEFF. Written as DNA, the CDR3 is TGTGCCAGCAGCTTGCGACAGGGCCTTTATGAGTTCTTC.

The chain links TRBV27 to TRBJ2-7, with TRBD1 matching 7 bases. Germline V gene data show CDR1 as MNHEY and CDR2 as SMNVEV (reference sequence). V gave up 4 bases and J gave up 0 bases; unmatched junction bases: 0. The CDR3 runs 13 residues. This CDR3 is CASSWTGSYEQYF. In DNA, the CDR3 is TGTGCCAGCAGTTGGACAGGCTCCTACGAGCAGTACTTC.

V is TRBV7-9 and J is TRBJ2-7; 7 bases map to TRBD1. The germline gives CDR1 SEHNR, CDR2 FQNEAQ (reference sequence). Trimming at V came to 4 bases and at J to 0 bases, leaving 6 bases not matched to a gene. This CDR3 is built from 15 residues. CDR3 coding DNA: TGTGCCAGCAGCTCCTGGACAGGCTACTCCTACGAGCAGTACTTC. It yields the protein CASSSWTGYSYEQYF.

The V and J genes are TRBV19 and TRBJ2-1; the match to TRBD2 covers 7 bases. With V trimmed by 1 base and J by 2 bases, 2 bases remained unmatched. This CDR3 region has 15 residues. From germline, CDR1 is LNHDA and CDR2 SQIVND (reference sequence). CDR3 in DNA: TGTGCCAGTAGTATAGCCCTAGCGGCCTACAATGAGCAGTTCTTC. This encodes CASSIALAAYNEQFF.

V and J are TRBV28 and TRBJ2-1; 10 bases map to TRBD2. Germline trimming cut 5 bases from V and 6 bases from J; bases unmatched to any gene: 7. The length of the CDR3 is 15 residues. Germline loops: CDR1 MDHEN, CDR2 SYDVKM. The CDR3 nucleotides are TGTGCCAGCAGTCCGAAAGCGGGAGGGCCCAATGAGCAGTTCTTC. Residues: CASSPKAGGPNEQFF.

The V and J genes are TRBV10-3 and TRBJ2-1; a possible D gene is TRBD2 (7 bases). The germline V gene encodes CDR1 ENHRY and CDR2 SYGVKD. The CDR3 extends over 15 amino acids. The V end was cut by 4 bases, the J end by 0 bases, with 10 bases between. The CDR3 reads CAISGGGDSYNEQFF. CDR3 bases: TGTGCCATCAGTGGGGGGGGCGACTCCTACAATGAGCAGTTCTTC.

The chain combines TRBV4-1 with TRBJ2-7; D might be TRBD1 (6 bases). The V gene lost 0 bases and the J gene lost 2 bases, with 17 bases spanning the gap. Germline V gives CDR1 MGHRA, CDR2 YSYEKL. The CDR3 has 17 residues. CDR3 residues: CASSQDMDRPFTYEQYF. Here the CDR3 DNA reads TGCGCCAGCAGCCAAGATATGGACAGACCCTTTACCTACGAGCAGTACTTC.

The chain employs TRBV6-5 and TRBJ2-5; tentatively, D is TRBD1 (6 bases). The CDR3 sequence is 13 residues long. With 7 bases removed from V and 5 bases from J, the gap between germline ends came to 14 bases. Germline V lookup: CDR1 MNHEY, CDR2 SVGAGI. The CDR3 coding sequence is TGTGCCAGCAACAGGGCGTCGGTGGAGACCCAGTACTTC. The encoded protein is CASNRASVETQYF.